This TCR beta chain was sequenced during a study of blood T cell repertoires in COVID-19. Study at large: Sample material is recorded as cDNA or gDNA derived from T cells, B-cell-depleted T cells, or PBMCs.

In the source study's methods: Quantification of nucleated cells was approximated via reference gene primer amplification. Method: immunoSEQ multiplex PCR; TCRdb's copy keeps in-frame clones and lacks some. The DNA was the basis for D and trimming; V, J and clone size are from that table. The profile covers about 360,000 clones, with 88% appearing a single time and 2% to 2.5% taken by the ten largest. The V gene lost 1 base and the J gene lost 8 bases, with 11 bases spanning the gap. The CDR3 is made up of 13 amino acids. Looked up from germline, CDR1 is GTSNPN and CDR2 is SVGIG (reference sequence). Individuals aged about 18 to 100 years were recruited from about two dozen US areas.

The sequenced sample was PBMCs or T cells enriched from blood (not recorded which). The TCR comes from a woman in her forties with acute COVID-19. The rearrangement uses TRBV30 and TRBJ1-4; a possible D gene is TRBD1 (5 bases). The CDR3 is CAWSGGAKEKLFF. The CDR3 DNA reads TGTGCCTGGAGTGGTGGGGCGAAGGAAAAACTGTTTTTT.